Presented here are 5 T cell receptor beta chains from one specimen sequenced in a study of blood T cell repertoires in COVID-19. Only in-frame clones appear in the TCRdb table, and some are missing; sequencing was by immunoSEQ multiplex PCR. This table has roughly 64,000 clones, 80% to 90% appearing once. Material for sequencing was peripheral blood. These receptors were taken from a man aged 35 to 55 with acute or convalescent COVID-19.

The rearrangement joins TRBV6-4 to TRBJ1-2, with D uncertain. The germline gives CDR1 MRHNA, CDR2 SNTAGT. The CDR3 contains 15 residues. The ends were cut back, 0 bases at V and 8 bases at J, with 16 bases in the middle. The CDR3 DNA follows: TGTGCCAGCAGTGACTCGAGGACCAACGGGAGGGGCTACACCTTC. Its protein is CASSDSRTNGRGYTF.

This chain links TRBV5-1 with TRBJ2-7; 12 bases fit TRBD2. Germline V gene sequence: CDR1 SGHRS, CDR2 YFSETQ. The CDR3 is made up of 17 amino acids. V was pared by 3 bases and J by 1 base, with 8 bases of the junction left unmatched. This chain's CDR3 is CASSWTSGELNSYEQYF. DNA of the CDR3: TGCGCCAGCAGCTGGACTAGCGGGGAACTCAATTCCTACGAGCAGTACTTC.

This rearrangement joins TRBV11-2 to TRBJ1-2; D perhaps matches TRBD1 (5 bases). The CDR3 spans 16 residues. Trimming cost V 4 bases and J 4 bases, with 19 bases left between them. Germline lookup yields CDR1 SGHAT and CDR2 FQNNGV. DNA of the CDR3: TGTGCCAGCAGCTCCCCCAGGGTACCAAATCTCTATGGCTACACCTTC. It codes for CASSSPRVPNLYGYTF. Using reference TRBV11-2 and TRBJ1-2 for the parts outside the CDR3, the full variable domain is EAGVAQSPRYKIIEKRQSVAFWCNPISGHATLYWYQQILGQGPKLLIQFQNNGVVDDSQLPKDRFSAERLKGVDSTLKIQPAKLEDSAVYLCASSSPRVPNLYGYTFGSGTRLTVV.

The chain uses TRBV24-1 and TRBJ2-2; 7 bases match TRBD2. CDR1 is KGHDR and CDR2 is SFDVKD in the germline V gene. Germline trimming cut 7 bases from V and 5 bases from J; bases unmatched to any gene: 12. This CDR3 spans 16 amino acids. DNA of the CDR3: TGTGCCACCAGCGCCTCTTATAGCGGGCTTACCGGGGAGCTGTTTTTT. It encodes CATSASYSGLTGELFF.

The J gene is TRBJ2-5, the V gene TRBV5-1; TRBD1 aligns across 8 bases. Germline CDR1 SGHRS, CDR2 YFSETQ. V lost 4 bases and J lost 2; bases outside the gene matches: 4. The CDR3 totals 14 residues. CDR3 DNA sequence: TGCGCCAGCAGCACCGGACAGGGACAAGAGACCCAGTACTTC. Its protein product is CASSTGQGQETQYF.